The 23 T cell receptor beta chains presented below share a single source sample, sequenced in a study of blood T cell repertoires in COVID-19. The table came from immunoSEQ multiplex PCR; TCRdb's copy has only in-frame clones and leaves some out. This table has under 20,000 clones, approximately 80% appearing once. The sequencing input was peripheral blood. The receptors were gathered from a man between 60 and 75 years old with active or convalescent COVID-19.

CDR3 residues: CASSVAGARGTNEKLFF. As DNA, the CDR3 is TGTGCCAGCAGCGTAGCAGGGGCGAGGGGAACTAATGAAAAACTGTTTTTT. The rearrangement joins TRBV9 to TRBJ1-4; D might be TRBD1 (6 bases). Germline assignment: CDR1 SGDLS and CDR2 YYNGEE. The germline V and J ends were trimmed by 0 bases and 1 base, with 13 bases remaining between them. The CDR3 runs to 17 residues.

V usage is TRBV12-3 or TRBV12-4 and J usage is TRBJ2-5; the match to TRBD2 covers 9 bases. The CDR3 consists of 13 residues. Trimming removed 4 bases from V and 8 bases from J; junction bases left unmatched: 5. The CDR3 sequence: CASSYLAGPTQYF. The CDR3 DNA follows: TGTGCCAGCAGTTACCTAGCGGGGCCCACCCAGTACTTC.

V and J are TRBV11-2 and TRBJ1-5, with a possible D match to TRBD1 (5 bases). Per germline, CDR1 SGHAT and CDR2 FQNNGV. This CDR3 comprises 13 residues. V gave up 1 base and J gave up 4 bases, with 5 bases separating them. In nucleotides, the CDR3 is TGTGCCAGCAGCTTAGGACAGAATCAGCCCCAGCATTTT. This encodes CASSLGQNQPQHF.

This sequence joins TRBV5-1 and TRBJ1-3, with TRBD1 matching 7 bases. The germline V gene encodes CDR1 SGHRS and CDR2 YFSETQ. The V and J ends lost 4 bases and 4 bases, in that order; junction bases with no gene match: 5. The CDR3 sequence is 14 residues long. The CDR3 here is CASSMSTGGNTIYF. CDR3 bases: TGCGCCAGCAGCATGTCGACAGGGGGAAACACCATATATTTT.

This rearrangement joins TRBV12-3 or TRBV12-4 to TRBJ1-3; no reliable D call. The CDR3 covers 13 residues. Trimming pared 4 bases from V and 4 bases from J, leaving 8 bases between. Here the CDR3 reads CASSSRGGNTIYF. Written as DNA, the CDR3 is TGTGCCAGCAGTTCCCGAGGGGGAAACACCATATATTTT.

This clone was counted between two and nine times. The chain couples TRBV12-5 to TRBJ1-3; D remains unclear. V was clipped by 9 bases and J by 0 bases, with 12 bases between them. There are 14 residues in the CDR3. In germline, CDR1 is LGHNT, CDR2 FRNRAP. DNA for the CDR3: TGTGCTAGCGGAGGAGGGATCTCTGGAAACACCATATATTTT. Residues: CASGGGISGNTIYF.

The J gene is TRBJ1-2, the V gene TRBV30; TRBD1 matches at 9 bases. The trim removed 2 bases at V and 3 bases at J, leaving 10 bases unmatched. This CDR3 is built from 16 residues. CDR1 GTSNPN and CDR2 SVGIG come from the germline V gene (reference sequence). CDR3 coding DNA: TGTGCCTGGAGTCATCGGGGACAGGGAAGCGACTATGGCTACACCTTC. Translated, it gives CAWSHRGQGSDYGYTF.

The CDR3 loop reads CASSLASGPYEQYF. The CDR3 DNA reads as TGCGCCAGCAGCTTGGCTAGCGGCCCCTACGAGCAGTACTTC. The chain employs TRBV5-1 and TRBJ2-7, with 7 positions matching TRBD2. This CDR3 is built from 14 residues. Unmatched junction bases numbered 2, after V lost 0 bases and J lost 2 bases. Germline loops: CDR1 SGHRS, CDR2 YFSETQ.

V and J are TRBV30 and TRBJ1-1; D gene unclear. Germline V CDR1 and CDR2: GTSNPN, SVGIG (reference sequence). V lost 1 base to trimming and J lost 1 base, with 7 bases between them. The CDR3 loop spans 13 amino acids. The CDR3 coding sequence is TGTGCCTGGAGTGAACGGGGGAACACTGAAGCTTTCTTT. Its translation: CAWSERGNTEAFF. Combining the CDR3 with reference TRBV30 and TRBJ1-1 gives the whole variable domain SQTIHQWPATLVQPVGSPLSLECTVEGTSNPNLYWYRQAAGRGLQLLFYSVGIGQISSEVPQNLSASRPQDRQFILSSKKLLLSDSGFYLCAWSERGNTEAFFGQGTRLTVV.

CDR3 residues: CASSETGKNTEAFF. CDR3 nucleotide sequence: TGTGCCAGTAGCGAGACAGGGAAGAACACTGAAGCTTTCTTT. V is TRBV19 and J is TRBJ1-1; 7 bases align to TRBD1. This CDR3 has 14 amino acids. Germline CDR1 and CDR2: LNHDA and SQIVND (reference sequence). Trimming cost V 6 bases and J 1 base; bases outside gene matches: 5.

V is TRBV25-1 and J is TRBJ1-3; D gene uncertain. The germline V and J ends were trimmed by 4 bases and 4 bases, with 8 bases remaining between them. Germline CDR1 and CDR2: MGHDK and SYGVNS. The CDR3 has 13 residues. CDR3 bases: TGTGCCAGCAGTGGGCAGGTCGGAAACACCATATATTTT. Its protein is CASSGQVGNTIYF.

The genes are TRBV28 and TRBJ2-3; D might be TRBD1 (5 bases). The length of the CDR3 is 17 residues. Germline V lookup: CDR1 MDHEN, CDR2 SYDVKM. Trimming took off 8 bases at V and 2 bases at J, with 23 bases between the two ends. This CDR3 is CASRSLVMTDSTDTQYF. The CDR3 DNA follows: TGTGCCAGCCGAAGTTTAGTGATGACAGACTCCACAGATACGCAGTATTTT. The full variable domain, in which reference TRBV28 and TRBJ2-3 provide the parts outside the CDR3, is DVKVTQSSRYLVKRTGEKVFLECVQDMDHENMFWYRQDPGLGLRLIYFSYDVKMKEKGDIPEGYSVSREKKERFSLILESASTNQTSMYLCASRSLVMTDSTDTQYFGPGTRLTVL.

The rearrangement uses TRBV7-2 and TRBJ1-1, with TRBD1 matching over 9 bases. With V trimmed by 4 bases and J by 5 bases, 8 bases remained unmatched. The germline V gene has CDR1 SGHTA and CDR2 FQGNSA. This CDR3 is built from 15 residues. The CDR3 sequence: CASSSTGGLGTEAFF. CDR3 DNA sequence: TGTGCCAGCAGCTCTACAGGGGGCCTGGGTACTGAAGCTTTCTTT.

This chain uses TRBV4-1 with TRBJ1-2, with a weak D call TRBD1 (5 bases). CDR3 length: 18 amino acids. The germline V and J ends were trimmed by 1 base and 8 bases, with 26 bases remaining between them. Germline V gene sequence: CDR1 MGHRA, CDR2 YSYEKL. The CDR3 sequence is CASSQVSGYGGGEIGYTF. In nucleotides, the CDR3 is TGCGCCAGCAGCCAAGTGTCGGGCTACGGGGGAGGAGAAATCGGCTACACCTTC.

This clone was seen more than once but under ten times. The chain's CDR3 is CASSPTGLLAKNIQYF. In nucleotides, the CDR3 is TGTGCCAGCAGCCCCACAGGGCTCCTAGCCAAAAACATTCAGTACTTC. This rearrangement joins TRBV11-2 to TRBJ2-4; a possible D gene is TRBD1 (6 bases). Trimming took off 5 bases at V and 0 bases at J, with 14 bases between the two ends. Germline CDR1 SGHAT, CDR2 FQNNGV. CDR3 size: 16 residues.

The genes are TRBV5-6 and TRBJ2-7; 14 positions agree with TRBD2. Looked up from germline, CDR1 is SGHDT and CDR2 is YYEEEE. The CDR3 runs to 14 residues. The V segment lost 10 bases and the J segment 2 bases; nucleotides outside the gene matches: 5. The CDR3 DNA reads TGTGCCGCCGGACTAGCGGGGGGCACCTACGAGCAGTACTTC. Protein product: CAAGLAGGTYEQYF.

V usage is TRBV7-2 and J usage is TRBJ2-2; D is possibly TRBD2 (5 bases). This CDR3 comprises 18 residues. The V and J ends lost 1 base and 0 bases respectively, with 15 bases between them. Germline-derived CDR1 and CDR2 are SGHTA and FQGNSA. The CDR3 DNA reads as TGTGCCAGCAGCTTAGAGGCCCTCCTTAGCGCGAACACCGGGGAGCTGTTTTTT. It specifies CASSLEALLSANTGELFF.

This clone was seen more than once but under ten times. This sequence joins TRBV12-1 and TRBJ2-7; the D call TRBD1 from the table was never checked on the DNA. TRBV12-1 is deemed a pseudogene. This CDR3 contains 16 residues. The chain's CDR3 is CASSYPTGGSFYEQYF. CDR3 bases: TGTGCCAGCAGCTACCCCACAGGGGGCTCTTTCTACGAGCAGTACTTC.

This clone was observed a handful of times. V is TRBV30 and J is TRBJ1-3, with D maybe TRBD1 (6 bases). Trimming stripped 0 bases from V and 1 base from J, with 19 bases between. The germline CDR1 and CDR2 sequences are GTSNPN and SVGIG (reference sequence). This CDR3 has 18 residues. The CDR3 sequence: CAWSVRGRGRNSGNTIYF. CDR3 DNA sequence: TGTGCCTGGAGTGTACGCGGCAGGGGAAGAAATTCTGGAAACACCATATATTTT. Drawing the rest from reference TRBV30 and TRBJ1-3, the complete variable domain is SQTIHQWPATLVQPVGSPLSLECTVEGTSNPNLYWYRQAAGRGLQLLFYSVGIGQISSEVPQNLSASRPQDRQFILSSKKLLLSDSGFYLCAWSVRGRGRNSGNTIYFGEGSWLTVV.

CDR3 DNA: TGTGCCTCCGGGCGGGAAAAAGAGACCCAGTACTTC. It codes for CASGREKETQYF. The V and J genes are TRBV2 and TRBJ2-5, with D possibly TRBD2 on 6 matching bases. V shed 11 bases and J shed 3 bases, with 13 bases lying between them. The germline V gene has CDR1 SNHLY and CDR2 FYNNEI. The CDR3 runs 12 residues.

V gene TRBV7-9 combines with J gene TRBJ2-7, with TRBD2 as a possible D gene (6 bases). Trimming pared 5 bases from V and 3 bases from J, leaving 11 bases between. The CDR3 consists of 13 residues. Germline loops: CDR1 SEHNR, CDR2 FQNEAQ (reference sequence). CDR3 residues: CASSGGAYYEQYF. The CDR3 nucleotides are TGTGCCAGCAGCGGCGGGGCTTACTACGAGCAGTACTTC.

The chain joins TRBV5-6 to TRBJ2-3; 8 bases agree with TRBD1. Germline-derived CDR1 and CDR2 are SGHDT and YYEEEE. The length of the CDR3 is 14 residues. Trimming cost V 2 bases and J 5 bases; bases outside gene matches: 4. The CDR3 loop is CASSFGQGGDTQYF. DNA of the CDR3: TGTGCCAGCAGCTTCGGACAGGGTGGAGATACGCAGTATTTT.

The chain carries TRBV11-2 and TRBJ1-2; no definite D call. The CDR3 extends over 15 amino acids. Germline-derived CDR1 and CDR2 are SGHAT and FQNNGV. V was pared by 5 bases and J by 4 bases, with 17 bases between. As DNA, the CDR3 is TGTGCCAGCAGCGTCCCGGGCCGGGGAGGCTATGGCTACACCTTC. It translates to CASSVPGRGGYGYTF.